The clone carrying this TCR beta chain was found a few times. No antigen is known for it. These data come from a study of CD8 T cells in ankylosing spondylitis. Study-wide points: One TCR beta motif, made up of roughly eight highly homologous variants, appeared characteristic of ankylosing spondylitis blood.

Trimming left V 0 bases short and J 5 bases short, with 8 bases between. Germline CDR1 SGHRS, CDR2 YFSETQ. The CDR3 sequence is 13 residues long. Researchers built TCR beta libraries using quantitative 5'-RACE with molecular barcodes. One entry per CDR3 protein results from TCRdb running MiXCR on the 5' RACE reads. The sample holds roughly 700,000 distinct CDR3 sequences; about 20% are singletons and the top ten take under 20%. The sample comprised blood, either unsorted or a sorted T cell fraction (not recorded which). The TCR sequence derives from a male donor with ankylosing spondylitis. The chain couples TRBV5-1 to TRBJ1-1; tentative D call: TRBD1 (5 bases). This chain's CDR3 is CASSLERQTEAFF. The CDR3 DNA follows: TGCGCCAGCAGCTTGGAAAGACAGACTGAAGCTTTCTTT.